This entry concerns a single T cell receptor beta chain. Its antigen is still unknown. Each CDR3 protein is one row after TCRdb ran MiXCR on the reads. Found here are roughly 990,000 distinct CDR3 sequences, approximately 32% of them singletons; the top ten hold 10% to 15%. The data were taken from a study of T cell repertoires in cytomegalovirus infection. The wider study: Selection of CMV epitopes for the study included recently identified HLA-C-restricted and well-studied HLA-B-restricted ones.

Study outcomes and limitations: HLA-C-restricted CMV clonotypes gave the most frequent clonotype in two of eight donors. CMV carriers having the relevant HLA were flagged by cumulative public TCR beta family frequency.

This TCR was recovered from a human donor in good health (CMV status not recorded). Some clones in this sample may be carry-over from other donors' samples. Sequences were derived from cultured CD8+ T cells from PBMCs, sampled from culture after CMV antigen stimulation.

As DNA, the CDR3 is TGTGCCAGCAGCACCACAGGGGCTTCCCAAGAGACCCAGTACTTC. Its translation is CASSTTGASQETQYF. The chain employs TRBV7-9 and TRBJ2-5, with 7 bases lining up with TRBD1. CDR1 and CDR2 (germline): SEHNR, FQNEAQ (reference sequence). CDR3 length: 15 amino acids. Unmatched junction bases numbered 7, after V lost 5 bases and J lost 1 base.